The rows below give T cell receptor beta chains drawn from one sample of a study of T cells after yellow fever vaccination. One entry per CDR3 protein results from TCRdb running MiXCR on the 5' RACE reads. The sample yields a few hundred thousand distinct CDR3 sequences, roughly 8.7% seen once. Sequenced here: PBMCs, sampled on the day of the first yellow fever vaccination. Every receptor here comes from a man younger than 35 who received the YFV17D yellow fever vaccine. Both conserved end residues are part of each CDR3. The D gene is left open where the match is weak. A row's size may be missing; if present it is once, few, many or a size class.

size: once
J: TRBJ2-2
V: TRBV7-7
D: NA
CDR3: CASSLALSGRNTGELFF

size: few
J: TRBJ2-1
V: TRBV4-2
D: NA
CDR3: CASSQDWGPVDEQFF

size: many
J: TRBJ1-6
V: TRBV12-3/TRBV12-4
D: NA
CDR3: CASSDTGNGSPLHF

size: NA
J: TRBJ1-5
V: TRBV7-2
D: NA
CDR3: CASSWGGDQPQHF

size: NA
J: TRBJ2-6
V: TRBV11-2
D: TRBD2
CDR3: CASSWIIAGGPSGANVLTF

size: NA
J: TRBJ2-7
V: TRBV2
D: NA
CDR3: CASGLQGIYEQYF

size: few
J: TRBJ2-5
V: TRBV7-2
D: TRBD2
CDR3: CASSDGGVETQYF

size: many
J: TRBJ2-1
V: TRBV6-1
D: TRBD2
CDR3: CASSLAGSNEQFF

size: NA
J: TRBJ1-1
V: TRBV27
D: NA
CDR3: CASSLSGGSTEAFF

size: many
J: TRBJ1-2
V: TRBV9
D: NA
CDR3: CASSVATAGPGGYTF

size: few
J: TRBJ2-1
V: TRBV4-3
D: NA
CDR3: CASSQGPSLAFHNEQFF

size: NA
J: TRBJ1-1
V: TRBV29-1
D: NA
CDR3: CSVGNRGQSGEAFF

size: few
J: TRBJ1-6
V: TRBV5-1
D: NA
CDR3: CASSLQGTDSPLHF

size: few
J: TRBJ2-3
V: TRBV19
D: NA
CDR3: CASSMEAITSTDTQYF

size: NA
J: TRBJ2-2
V: TRBV12-3/TRBV12-4
D: TRBD2
CDR3: CASSFPSGNTGELFF

size: NA
J: TRBJ2-2
V: TRBV20-1
D: NA
CDR3: CSATGNTGELFF

size: NA
J: TRBJ2-5
V: TRBV5-4
D: NA
CDR3: CASSLFFRWRETQYF

size: few
J: TRBJ1-1
V: TRBV5-1
D: NA
CDR3: CASSTTGWGTEAFF

size: NA
J: TRBJ1-2
V: TRBV6-5
D: NA
CDR3: CASLRGYTF

size: NA
J: TRBJ2-5
V: TRBV5-8
D: TRBD1
CDR3: CASSWQGVGETQYF

size: NA
J: TRBJ2-5
V: TRBV6-5
D: NA
CDR3: CASSPTTETQYF

size: many
J: TRBJ2-1
V: TRBV24-1
D: NA
CDR3: CATSDWQGNYNEQFF

size: many
J: TRBJ1-2
V: TRBV10-1
D: NA
CDR3: CASSESRGLGFYGYTF

size: many
J: TRBJ2-3
V: TRBV7-2
D: TRBD1
CDR3: CASSYTTGGRVDTQYF

size: NA
J: TRBJ1-4
V: TRBV18
D: NA
CDR3: CASSPPPNTNEKLFF

size: few
J: TRBJ2-5
V: TRBV18
D: NA
CDR3: CASSQERLVQETQYF

size: few
J: TRBJ1-1
V: TRBV6-1
D: NA
CDR3: CASSGLFGQPNTEAFF

size: few
J: TRBJ2-1
V: TRBV7-9
D: NA
CDR3: CASSFGGPEQFF

size: NA
J: TRBJ2-1
V: TRBV12-3/TRBV12-4
D: TRBD2
CDR3: CASSSLRGLAGRSSYNEQFF

size: NA
J: TRBJ1-6
V: TRBV27
D: TRBD1
CDR3: CASNHRGPNSPLHF

size: NA
J: TRBJ2-3
V: TRBV2
D: NA
CDR3: CASIASGDTQYF

size: many
J: TRBJ2-1
V: TRBV25-1
D: NA
CDR3: CASSGANEQFF

size: NA
J: TRBJ2-3
V: TRBV10-2
D: TRBD2
CDR3: CASSESRGLAGETTQYF

size: many
J: TRBJ1-1
V: TRBV27
D: NA
CDR3: CASSHRTAGPNTEAFF

size: NA
J: TRBJ1-1
V: TRBV6-1
D: NA
CDR3: CASRKDGMNTEAFF

size: many
J: TRBJ2-1
V: TRBV4-1
D: NA
CDR3: CASSREVVFSNEQFF

size: NA
J: TRBJ1-1
V: TRBV12-3/TRBV12-4
D: TRBD1
CDR3: CASSLARGLTEAFF

size: few
J: TRBJ1-5
V: TRBV7-3
D: NA
CDR3: CASSPGRGVGQPQHF

size: NA
J: TRBJ2-3
V: TRBV2
D: TRBD1
CDR3: CASTVRTGRTDTQYF

size: NA
J: TRBJ1-4
V: TRBV5-1
D: NA
CDR3: CASHVGGTSEKLFF

size: NA
J: TRBJ1-3
V: TRBV20-1
D: TRBD1
CDR3: CSASRTGSGDTIYF

size: NA
J: TRBJ1-5
V: TRBV29-1
D: NA
CDR3: CSVAGRGGQPQHF

size: NA
J: TRBJ2-1
V: TRBV4-1
D: TRBD1
CDR3: CASSQSRTGADSSYNEQFF

size: NA
J: TRBJ2-4
V: TRBV7-8
D: NA
CDR3: CASSPQVAKNIQYF

size: many
J: TRBJ1-5
V: TRBV5-1
D: NA
CDR3: CASSYDRSYQPQHF

size: NA
J: TRBJ2-5
V: TRBV6-2/TRBV6-3
D: NA
CDR3: CASKSQRYQETQYF

size: NA
J: TRBJ2-3
V: TRBV20-1
D: TRBD1
CDR3: CSAIDRGNFGDTQYF

size: NA
J: TRBJ2-2
V: TRBV5-1
D: NA
CDR3: CASSLVPGLNTGELFF

size: NA
J: TRBJ2-2
V: TRBV7-9
D: NA
CDR3: CASSPQGGELFF

size: NA
J: TRBJ2-2
V: TRBV5-1
D: NA
CDR3: CASSLAWQGTGELFF

size: NA
J: TRBJ1-1
V: TRBV4-2
D: TRBD1
CDR3: CASSHADRGMNTEAFF

size: few
J: TRBJ2-7
V: TRBV4-1
D: TRBD1
CDR3: CASSHTSGQGYEQYF

size: NA
J: TRBJ1-3
V: TRBV14
D: NA
CDR3: CASSPLSGGHSGNTIYF

size: few
J: TRBJ2-5
V: TRBV27
D: TRBD2
CDR3: CASRIAGARETQYF

size: NA
J: TRBJ2-1
V: TRBV20-1
D: TRBD1
CDR3: CSARGDREHEQFF